Here is one T cell receptor beta chain with its context. Its specificity is not known. The entry originates in a study of shared clonotypes between healthy human individuals. Study findings and constraints: Clonotypes shared by all four donors outscored non-shared clonotypes in generation probability.

None of the donors, who were healthy HIV-negative adults, had recently had acute infections or vaccinations. Into CD45RA+ naive and CD45RA-negative memory subsets, the CD4+ cells were split. The method was immunoSEQ multiplex PCR; TCRdb's version includes in-frame clones alone and lacks a portion of them. The data contain 2 million to 2.5 million clones, under 97% of them seen just once; the ten biggest clones take up about 0.13%. CDR1 is MNHNS, CDR2 SASEGT, per germline. Trimming removed 4 bases at V and 0 bases at J, with 13 bases between. This CDR3 comprises 16 residues. The V gene is TRBV6-1, the J gene TRBJ1-5; TRBD1 is a possible D gene (6 bases). The specimen sequenced was naive CD4+ T cells sorted from blood. Subset defined: CD45RA+ positively selected. This receptor was identified in a man between 18 and 29 years old in good health. DNA of the CDR3: TGTGCCAGCAGTGGCCGACAGGAATATAGCAATCAGCCCCAGCATTTT. Its translation is CASSGRQEYSNQPQHF.